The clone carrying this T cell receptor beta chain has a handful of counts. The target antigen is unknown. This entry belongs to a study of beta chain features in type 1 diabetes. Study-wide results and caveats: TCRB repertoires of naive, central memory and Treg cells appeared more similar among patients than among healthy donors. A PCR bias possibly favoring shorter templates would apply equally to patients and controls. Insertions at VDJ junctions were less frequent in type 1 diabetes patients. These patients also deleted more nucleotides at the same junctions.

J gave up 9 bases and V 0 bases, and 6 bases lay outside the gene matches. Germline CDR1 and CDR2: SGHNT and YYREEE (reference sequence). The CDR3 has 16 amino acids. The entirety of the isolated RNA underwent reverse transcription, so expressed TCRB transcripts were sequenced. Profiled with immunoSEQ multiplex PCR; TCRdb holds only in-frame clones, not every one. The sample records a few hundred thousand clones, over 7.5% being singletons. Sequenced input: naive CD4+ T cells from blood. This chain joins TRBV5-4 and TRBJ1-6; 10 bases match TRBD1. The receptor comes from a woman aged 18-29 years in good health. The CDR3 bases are TGTGCCAGCAGCTTGGCCCGGGGACAGGGGTCTTCACCCCTCCACTTT. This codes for CASSLARGQGSSPLHF.